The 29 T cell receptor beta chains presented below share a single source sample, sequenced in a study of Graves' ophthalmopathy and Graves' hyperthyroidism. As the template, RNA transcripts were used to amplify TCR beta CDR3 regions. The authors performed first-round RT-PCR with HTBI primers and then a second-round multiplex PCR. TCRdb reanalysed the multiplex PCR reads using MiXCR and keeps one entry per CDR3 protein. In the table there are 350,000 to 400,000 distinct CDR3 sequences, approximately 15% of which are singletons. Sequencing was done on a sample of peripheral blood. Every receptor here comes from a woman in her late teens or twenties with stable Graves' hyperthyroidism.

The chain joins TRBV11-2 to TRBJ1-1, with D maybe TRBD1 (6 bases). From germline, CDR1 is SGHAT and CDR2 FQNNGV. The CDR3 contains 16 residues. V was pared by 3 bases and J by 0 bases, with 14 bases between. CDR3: CASSFVGGLMNTEAFF. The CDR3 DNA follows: TGTGCCAGCAGCTTCGTTGGGGGCCTCATGAACACTGAAGCTTTCTTT.

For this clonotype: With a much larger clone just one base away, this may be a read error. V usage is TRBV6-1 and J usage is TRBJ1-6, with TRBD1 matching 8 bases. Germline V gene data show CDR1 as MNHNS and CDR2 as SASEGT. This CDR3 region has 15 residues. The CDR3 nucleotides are TGTGCCAGCATTGAAGCAGGGGGCCGATATTCACCCCTCCACTTT. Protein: CASIEAGGRYSPLHF.

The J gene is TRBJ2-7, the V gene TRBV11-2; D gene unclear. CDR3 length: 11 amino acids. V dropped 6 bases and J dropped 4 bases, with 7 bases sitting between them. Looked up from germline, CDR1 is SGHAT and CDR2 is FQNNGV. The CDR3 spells CASSHQYEQYF. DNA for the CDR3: TGTGCCAGCAGTCATCAGTACGAGCAGTACTTC.

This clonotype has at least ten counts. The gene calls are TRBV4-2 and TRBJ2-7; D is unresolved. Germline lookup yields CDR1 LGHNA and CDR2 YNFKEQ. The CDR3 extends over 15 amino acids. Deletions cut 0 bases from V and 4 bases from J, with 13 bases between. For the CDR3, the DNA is TGTGCCAGCAGCCAAGATTTCAACAGAGATTACGAGCAGTACTTC. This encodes CASSQDFNRDYEQYF.

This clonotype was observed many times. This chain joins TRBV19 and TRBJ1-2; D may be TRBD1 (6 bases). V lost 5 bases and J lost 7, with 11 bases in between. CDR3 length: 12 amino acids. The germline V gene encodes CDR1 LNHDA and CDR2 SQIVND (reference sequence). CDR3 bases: TGTGCCAGTAGTCTCAGGGGTAGTGGCTACACCTTC. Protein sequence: CASSLRGSGYTF.

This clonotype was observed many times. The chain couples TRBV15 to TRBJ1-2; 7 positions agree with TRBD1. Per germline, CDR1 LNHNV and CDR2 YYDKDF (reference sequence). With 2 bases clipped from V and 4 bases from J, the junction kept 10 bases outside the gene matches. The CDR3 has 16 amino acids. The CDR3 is CATSRNPRTGGYGYTF. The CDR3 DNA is TGTGCCACCAGCAGAAACCCCCGGACAGGCGGCTATGGCTACACCTTC.

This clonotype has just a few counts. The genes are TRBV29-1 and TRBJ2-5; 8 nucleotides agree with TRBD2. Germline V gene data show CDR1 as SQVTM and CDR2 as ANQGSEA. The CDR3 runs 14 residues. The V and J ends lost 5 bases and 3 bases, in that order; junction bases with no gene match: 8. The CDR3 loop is CSVTGTSLKETQYF. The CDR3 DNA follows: TGCAGCGTTACGGGGACTAGTCTGAAAGAGACCCAGTACTTC.

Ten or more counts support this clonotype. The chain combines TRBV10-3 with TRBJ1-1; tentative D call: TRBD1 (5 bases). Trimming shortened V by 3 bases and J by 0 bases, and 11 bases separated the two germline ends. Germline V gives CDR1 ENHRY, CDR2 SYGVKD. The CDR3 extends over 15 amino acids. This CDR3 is CAISDPRALNTEAFF. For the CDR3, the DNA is TGTGCCATCAGTGACCCCAGGGCCTTGAACACTGAAGCTTTCTTT.

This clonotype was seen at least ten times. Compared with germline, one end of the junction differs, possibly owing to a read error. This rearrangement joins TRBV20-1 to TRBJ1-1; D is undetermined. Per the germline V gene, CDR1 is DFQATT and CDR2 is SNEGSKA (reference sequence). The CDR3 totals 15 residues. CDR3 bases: TGCAGTGCTCGAGATTCGGGTACTAAAATAACTGGGGCTTTCTTT. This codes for CSARDSGTKITGAFF.

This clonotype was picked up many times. CDR3 sequence reads: CASSDSVILYEQYF. The CDR3 DNA sequence: TGTGCCAGCAGTGACTCCGTTATACTCTACGAGCAGTACTTC. The chain uses TRBV27 and TRBJ2-7; D unresolved. CDR3 length equals 14 residues. Germline CDR1 reads MNHEY; CDR2 reads SMNVEV (reference sequence). The V gene lost 5 bases and the J gene lost 3 bases, with 14 bases spanning the gap.

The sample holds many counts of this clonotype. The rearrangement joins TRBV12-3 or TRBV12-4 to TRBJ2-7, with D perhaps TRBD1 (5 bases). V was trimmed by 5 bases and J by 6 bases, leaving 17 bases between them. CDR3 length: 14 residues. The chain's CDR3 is CASSVKGPQGEQYF. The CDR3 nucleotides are TGTGCCAGCAGTGTCAAGGGCCCCCAGGGCGAGCAGTACTTC.

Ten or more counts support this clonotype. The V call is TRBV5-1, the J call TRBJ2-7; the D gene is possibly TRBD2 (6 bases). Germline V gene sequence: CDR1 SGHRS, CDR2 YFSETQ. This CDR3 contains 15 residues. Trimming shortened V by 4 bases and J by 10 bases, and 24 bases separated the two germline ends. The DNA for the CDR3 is TGCGCCAGCAGCATGCGGGACGGAGTACGGGGGAAACAGTACTTC. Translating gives CASSMRDGVRGKQYF. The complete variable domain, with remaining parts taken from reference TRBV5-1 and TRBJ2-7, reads KAGVTQTPRYLIKTRGQQVTLSCSPISGHRSVSWYQQTPGQGLQFLFEYFSETQRNKGNFPGRFSGRQFSNSRSEMNVSTLELGDSALYLCASSMRDGVRGKQYFGPGTRLTVT.

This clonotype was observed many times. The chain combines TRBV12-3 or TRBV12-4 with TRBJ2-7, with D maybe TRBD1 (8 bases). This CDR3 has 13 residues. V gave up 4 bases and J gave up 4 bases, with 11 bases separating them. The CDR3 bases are TGTGCCAGCAGTTCACAGGGGGGGTACGAGCAGTACTTC. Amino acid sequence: CASSSQGGYEQYF.

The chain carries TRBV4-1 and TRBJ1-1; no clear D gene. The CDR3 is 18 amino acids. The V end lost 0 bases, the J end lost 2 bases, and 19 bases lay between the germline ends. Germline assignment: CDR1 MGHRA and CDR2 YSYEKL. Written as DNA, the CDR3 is TGCGCCAGCAGCCAAGATTCTTACCGGGTCGGATATAACACTGAAGCTTTCTTT. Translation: CASSQDSYRVGYNTEAFF.

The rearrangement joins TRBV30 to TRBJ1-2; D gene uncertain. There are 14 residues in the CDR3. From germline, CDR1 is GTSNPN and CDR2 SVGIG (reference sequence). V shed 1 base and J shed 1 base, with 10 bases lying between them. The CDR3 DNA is TGTGCCTGGAGTGGCCATCGGAATAACTATGGCTACACCTTC. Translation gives CAWSGHRNNYGYTF.

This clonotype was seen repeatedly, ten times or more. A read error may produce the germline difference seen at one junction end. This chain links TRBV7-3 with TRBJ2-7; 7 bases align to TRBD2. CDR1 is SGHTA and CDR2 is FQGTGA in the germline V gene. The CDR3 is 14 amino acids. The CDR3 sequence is CASSLTGTTHEQYF. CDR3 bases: TGTGCCAGCAGTTTAACCGGGACTACCCACGAGCAGTACTTC. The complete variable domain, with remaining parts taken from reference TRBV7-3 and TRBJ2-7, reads GAGVSQTPSNKVTEKGKYVELRCDPISGHTALYWYRQSLGQGPEFLIYFQGTGAADDSGLPNDRFFAVRPEGSVSTLKIQRTERGDSAVYLCASSLTGTTHEQYFGPGTRLTVT.

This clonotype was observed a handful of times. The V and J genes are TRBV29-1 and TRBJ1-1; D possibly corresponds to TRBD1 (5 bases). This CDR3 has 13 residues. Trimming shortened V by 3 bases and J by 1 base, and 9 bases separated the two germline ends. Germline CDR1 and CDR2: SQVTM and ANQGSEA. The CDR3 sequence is CSVDRGANTEAFF. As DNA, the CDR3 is TGCAGCGTTGATCGGGGCGCGAACACTGAAGCTTTCTTT.

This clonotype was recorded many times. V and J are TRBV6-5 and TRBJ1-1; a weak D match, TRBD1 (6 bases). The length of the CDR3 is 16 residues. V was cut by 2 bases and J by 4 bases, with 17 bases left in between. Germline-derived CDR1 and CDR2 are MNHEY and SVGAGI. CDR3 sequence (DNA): TGTGCCAGCAGTTACCCCGGAGGTGGGGGCATCACTGAAGCTTTCTTT. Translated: CASSYPGGGGITEAFF.

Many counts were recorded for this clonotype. The CDR3 nucleotides read TGCAGTGCTAGAGGCCCAGGGATAAACACTGAAGCTTTCTTT. Protein: CSARGPGINTEAFF. The V gene is TRBV20-1, the J gene TRBJ1-1; a possible D gene is TRBD1 (5 bases). Trimming removed 1 base from V and 2 bases from J, with 11 bases in between. This CDR3 has 14 amino acids. The germline CDR1 and CDR2 sequences are DFQATT and SNEGSKA (reference sequence).

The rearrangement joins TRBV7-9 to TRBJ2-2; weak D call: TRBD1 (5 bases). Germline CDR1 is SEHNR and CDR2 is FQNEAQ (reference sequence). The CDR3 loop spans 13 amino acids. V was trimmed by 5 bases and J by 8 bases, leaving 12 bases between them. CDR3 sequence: CASSLDSAGELFF. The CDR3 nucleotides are TGTGCCAGCAGCCTTGACAGTGCAGGGGAGCTGTTTTTT.

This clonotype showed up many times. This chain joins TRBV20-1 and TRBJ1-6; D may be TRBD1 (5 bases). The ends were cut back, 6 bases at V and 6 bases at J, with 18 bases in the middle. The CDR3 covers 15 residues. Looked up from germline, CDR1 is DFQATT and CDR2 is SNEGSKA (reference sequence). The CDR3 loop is CSAEREGEINSPLHF. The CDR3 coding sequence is TGCAGTGCCGAGAGGGAAGGGGAGATTAATTCACCCCTCCACTTT.

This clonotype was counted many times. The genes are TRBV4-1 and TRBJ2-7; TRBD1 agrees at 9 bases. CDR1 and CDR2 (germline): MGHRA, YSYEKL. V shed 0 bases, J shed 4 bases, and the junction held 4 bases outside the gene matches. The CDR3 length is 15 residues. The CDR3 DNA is TGCGCCAGCAGCCAAGACACAGGGGGCCCTTACGAGCAGTACTTC. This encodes CASSQDTGGPYEQYF.

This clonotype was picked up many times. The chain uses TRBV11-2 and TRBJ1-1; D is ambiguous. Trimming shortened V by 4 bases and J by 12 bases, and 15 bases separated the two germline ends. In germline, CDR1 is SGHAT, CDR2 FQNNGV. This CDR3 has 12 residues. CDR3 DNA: TGTGCCAGCAGCTCCCGTGTAGGGCGGCCTTTCTTT. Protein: CASSSRVGRPFF.

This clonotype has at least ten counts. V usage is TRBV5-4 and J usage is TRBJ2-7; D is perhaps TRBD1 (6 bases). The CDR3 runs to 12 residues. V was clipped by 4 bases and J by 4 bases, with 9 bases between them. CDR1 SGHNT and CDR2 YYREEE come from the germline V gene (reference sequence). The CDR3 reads CASSNRAYEQYF. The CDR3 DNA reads TGTGCCAGCAGCAACAGGGCTTACGAGCAGTACTTC. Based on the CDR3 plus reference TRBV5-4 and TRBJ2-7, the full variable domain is ETGVTQSPTHLIKTRGQQVTLRCSSQSGHNTVSWYQQALGQGPQFIFQYYREEENGRGNFPPRFSGLQFPNYSSELNVNALELDDSALYLCASSNRAYEQYFGPGTRLTVT.

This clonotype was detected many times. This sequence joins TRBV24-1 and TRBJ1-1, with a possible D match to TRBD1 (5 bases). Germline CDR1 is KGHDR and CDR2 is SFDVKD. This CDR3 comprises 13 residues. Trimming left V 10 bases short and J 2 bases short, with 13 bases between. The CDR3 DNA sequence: TGTGCCACTCAGGACACTTTTAACACTGAAGCTTTCTTT. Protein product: CATQDTFNTEAFF.

The CDR3 here is CASSGVSTWGDTEAFF. Written as DNA, the CDR3 is TGTGCCAGTAGTGGGGTCAGTACTTGGGGGGACACTGAAGCTTTCTTT. The chain recombines TRBV19 with TRBJ1-1; a weak D match, TRBD1 (5 bases). The CDR3 runs to 16 residues. Trimming stripped 5 bases from V and 3 bases from J, with 19 bases between. From germline, CDR1 is LNHDA and CDR2 SQIVND (reference sequence).

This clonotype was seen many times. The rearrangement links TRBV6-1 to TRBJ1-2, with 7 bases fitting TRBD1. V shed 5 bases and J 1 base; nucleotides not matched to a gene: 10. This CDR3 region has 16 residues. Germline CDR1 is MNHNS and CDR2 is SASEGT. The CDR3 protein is CASSRQGQPVNYGYTF. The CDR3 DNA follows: TGTGCCAGCAGTCGTCAGGGACAGCCAGTTAACTATGGCTACACCTTC.

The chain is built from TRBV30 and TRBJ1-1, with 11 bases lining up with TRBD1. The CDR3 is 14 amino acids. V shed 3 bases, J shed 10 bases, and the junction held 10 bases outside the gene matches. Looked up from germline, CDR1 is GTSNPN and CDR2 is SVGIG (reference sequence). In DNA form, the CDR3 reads TGTGCCTGGAGCTATCTAGGACAGGGGGCAGGAGCTTTCTTT. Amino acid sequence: CAWSYLGQGAGAFF.

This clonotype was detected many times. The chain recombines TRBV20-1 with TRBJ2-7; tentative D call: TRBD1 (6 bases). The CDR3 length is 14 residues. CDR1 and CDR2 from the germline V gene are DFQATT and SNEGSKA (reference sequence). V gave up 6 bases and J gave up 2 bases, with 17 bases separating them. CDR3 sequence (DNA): TGCAGTGCGGAGCCCCGGGACATCGCCTACGAGCAGTACTTC. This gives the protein CSAEPRDIAYEQYF.